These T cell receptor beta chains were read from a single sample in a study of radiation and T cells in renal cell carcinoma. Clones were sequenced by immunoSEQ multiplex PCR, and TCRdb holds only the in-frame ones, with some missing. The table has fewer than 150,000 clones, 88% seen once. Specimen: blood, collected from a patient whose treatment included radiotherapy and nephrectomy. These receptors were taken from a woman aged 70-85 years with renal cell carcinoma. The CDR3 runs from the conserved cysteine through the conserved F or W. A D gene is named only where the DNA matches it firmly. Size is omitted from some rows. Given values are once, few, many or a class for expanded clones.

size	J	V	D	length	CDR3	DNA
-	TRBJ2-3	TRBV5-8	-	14	CASSSRRRADTQYF	TGTGCCAGCAGCTCCCGACGGAGGGCAGATACGCAGTATTTT
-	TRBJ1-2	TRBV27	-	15	CASSLGRGAGYGYTF	TGTGCCAGCAGTTTAGGTCGGGGGGCGGGCTATGGCTACACCTTC
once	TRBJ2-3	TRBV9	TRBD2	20	CASSLGLAGGLPTTTDTQYF	TGTGCCAGCAGCTTGGGACTAGCGGGGGGGCTCCCAACCACCACAGATACGCAGTATTTT
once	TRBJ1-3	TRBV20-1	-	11	CSAPLGNTIYF	TGCAGTGCCCCACTTGGAAACACCATATATTTT
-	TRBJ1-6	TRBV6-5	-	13	CASSYSKESPLHF	TGTGCCAGCAGTTACTCGAAAGAATCACCCCTCCACTTT
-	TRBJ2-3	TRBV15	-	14	CATSVEGSTDTQYF	TGTGCCACCAGCGTCGAGGGATCAACAGATACGCAGTATTTT
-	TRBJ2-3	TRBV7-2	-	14	CASSLGGITDTQYF	TGTGCCAGCAGCCTTGGAGGGATCACAGATACGCAGTATTTT
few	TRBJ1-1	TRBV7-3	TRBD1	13	CASSRQGNTEAFF	TGTGCCAGCAGCCGACAGGGGAACACTGAAGCTTTCTTT
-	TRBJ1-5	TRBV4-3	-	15	CASSQDQKGNQPQHF	TGCGCCAGCAGCCAAGATCAAAAGGGCAATCAGCCCCAGCATTTT
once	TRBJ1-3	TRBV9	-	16	CASSPPGGGDRNTIYF	TGTGCCAGCAGCCCTCCGGGGGGTGGGGACAGAAACACCATATATTTT
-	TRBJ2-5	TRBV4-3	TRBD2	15	CASSQSRGREETQYF	TGCGCCAGCAGCCAAAGCCGGGGGAGGGAAGAGACCCAGTACTTC
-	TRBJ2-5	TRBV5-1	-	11	CASSLEETQYF	TGCGCCAGCAGCTTGGAAGAGACCCAGTACTTC
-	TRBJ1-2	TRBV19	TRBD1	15	CASSIDRWDRDGYTF	TGTGCCAGTAGTATAGATCGGTGGGACAGGGACGGCTACACCTTC
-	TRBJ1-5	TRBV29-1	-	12	CSVGEGNQPQHF	TGCAGCGTTGGGGAGGGCAATCAGCCCCAGCATTTT
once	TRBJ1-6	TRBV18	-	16	CASSPIPPGGNSPLHF	TGTGCCAGCTCACCAATACCCCCGGGTGGGAATTCACCCCTCCACTTT
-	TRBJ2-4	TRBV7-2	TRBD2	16	CASSPSGGLAKNIQYF	TGTGCCAGCAGCCCAAGCGGGGGGCTAGCCAAAAACATTCAGTACTTC
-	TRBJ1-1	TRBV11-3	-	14	CASSSQGSGTEAFF	TGTGCCAGCAGCTCACAGGGTTCGGGAACTGAAGCTTTCTTT
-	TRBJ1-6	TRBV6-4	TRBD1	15	CASRDRTGYNSPLHF	TGTGCCAGCAGAGACCGGACAGGGTATAATTCACCCCTCCACTTT